One and the same sample provided the 29 T cell receptor beta chains below, sequenced in a study of cytomegalovirus exposure and HLA in healthy donors. PCR used 60 Vbeta primers and 13 Jbeta primers. This table comes from immunoSEQ multiplex PCR, and its TCRdb copy is limited to in-frame clones, with some not included. The sample includes about 170,000 clones, roughly 70% seen only once; the top ten take approximately 3%. Sequencing was done on a sample of PBMCs. These receptors were obtained from a woman between 50 and 59 years old in good health and CMV-seropositive.

As regards this clone: Other DNA sequences in this sample translate to the same CDR3. V and J are TRBV5-5 and TRBJ1-5, with 7 bases lining up with TRBD1. The germline gives CDR1 SGHKS, CDR2 YYEKEE (reference sequence). V shed 1 base, J shed 4 bases, and the junction held 2 bases outside the gene matches. The CDR3 consists of 14 residues. The CDR3 DNA sequence: TGTGCCAGCAGCTTGACAGGGGTTAATCAGCCCCAGCATTTT. It specifies CASSLTGVNQPQHF.

V gene TRBV6-5 combines with J gene TRBJ2-7, with a possible D match to TRBD2 (6 bases). The V and J ends lost 5 bases and 0 bases respectively, with 11 bases between them. CDR3 length: 14 amino acids. Germline V gives CDR1 MNHEY, CDR2 SVGAGI. Here the CDR3 reads CASSRRDSSYEQYF. CDR3 nucleotide sequence: TGTGCCAGCAGTCGCCGGGACTCCTCCTACGAGCAGTACTTC.

CDR3: CASSLLRNSINEKLFF. The CDR3 nucleotides read TGTGCCAGCAGCTTACTTCGGAACAGTATTAATGAAAAACTGTTTTTT. The gene calls are TRBV7-9 and TRBJ1-4; D is unclear. The ends were cut back, 2 bases at V and 4 bases at J, with 14 bases in the middle. The CDR3 has 16 amino acids. Looked up from germline, CDR1 is SEHNR and CDR2 is FQNEAQ (reference sequence). Supplemented by reference TRBV7-9 and TRBJ1-4, the full variable domain reads DTGVSQNPRHKITKRGQNVTFRCDPISEHNRLYWYRQTLGQGPEFLTYFQNEAQLEKSRLLSDRFSAERPKGSFSTLEIQRTEQGDSAMYLCASSLLRNSINEKLFFGSGTQLSVL.

This clone was picked up one time. The chain employs TRBV10-1 and TRBJ2-7; 9 bases map to TRBD1. The CDR3 is 14 amino acids. CDR1 is WNHNN, CDR2 SYGVQD, per germline (reference sequence). The V gene end was trimmed by 3 bases and the J gene end by 6 bases; junction bases not matched to a gene: 6. This CDR3 is CASSEYKTGGEQYF. The CDR3 bases are TGCGCCAGCAGTGAATACAAGACAGGGGGCGAGCAGTACTTC.

The J gene is TRBJ1-2, the V gene TRBV5-6; no definite D call. The CDR3 extends over 15 amino acids. Germline loops: CDR1 SGHDT, CDR2 YYEEEE. V was shortened by 0 bases and J by 0 bases, with 9 bases between the two germline ends. CDR3 nucleotide sequence: TGTGCCAGCAGCTTGGTTCCCTCTACTAACTATGGCTACACCTTC. This codes for CASSLVPSTNYGYTF.

The chain uses TRBV18 and TRBJ2-1; TRBD2 agrees at 7 bases. The CDR3 spans 18 residues. V trimming: 2 bases; J trimming: 0 bases; junction bases outside the gene matches: 10. Germline V gene data show CDR1 as KGHSH and CDR2 as LQKENI. CDR3 sequence (DNA): TGTGCCAGCTCACCAAGACGGGGGGACCTTAGCTCCTACAATGAGCAGTTCTTC. Protein: CASSPRRGDLSSYNEQFF. Full variable domain (rest looked up from reference TRBV18 and TRBJ2-1): NAGVMQNPRHLVRRRGQEARLRCSPMKGHSHVYWYRQLPEEGLKFMVYLQKENIIDESGMPKERFSAEFPKEGPSILRIQQVVRGDSAAYFCASSPRRGDLSSYNEQFFGPGTRLTVL.

J is TRBJ1-2 and V is TRBV4-1; D may be TRBD1 (6 bases). Between the trimmed V and J ends, which lost 1 base and 4 bases, there was a span of 13 bases. The CDR3 consists of 15 residues. Germline loops: CDR1 MGHRA, CDR2 YSYEKL. The CDR3 sequence: CASSQVRGGSYGYTF. The DNA for the CDR3 is TGCGCCAGCAGCCAAGTCCGGGGGGGCTCCTATGGCTACACCTTC.

J is TRBJ2-4 and V is TRBV5-6; perhaps TRBD2 as D (7 bases). The CDR3 length is 15 residues. CDR1 and CDR2 from the germline V gene are SGHDT and YYEEEE. The ends were cut back, 2 bases at V and 3 bases at J, with 12 bases in the middle. CDR3 region: CASSFGGGSKNIQYF. CDR3 nucleotides: TGTGCCAGCAGCTTCGGCGGGGGCAGCAAAAACATTCAGTACTTC. The variable domain in full, completed from reference TRBV5-6 and TRBJ2-4, reads DAGVTQSPTHLIKTRGQQVTLRCSPKSGHDTVSWYQQALGQGPQFIFQYYEEEERQRGNFPDRFSGHQFPNYSSELNVNALLLGDSALYLCASSFGGGSKNIQYFGAGTRLSVL.

This sequence joins TRBV7-9 and TRBJ2-1, with TRBD1 matching over 8 bases. The junction had 6 bases not matched to a gene; V was cut back by 5 bases and J by 3 bases. Germline V gene data show CDR1 as SEHNR and CDR2 as FQNEAQ (reference sequence). The CDR3 totals 15 residues. The CDR3, as DNA: TGTGCCAGCAGCACCGGGACAGGCAACTACAATGAGCAGTTCTTC. Translating gives CASSTGTGNYNEQFF.

This clone was observed a single time. The rearrangement joins TRBV27 to TRBJ1-4; D might be TRBD1 (6 bases). This CDR3 contains 14 residues. From germline, CDR1 is MNHEY and CDR2 SMNVEV (reference sequence). The ends were cut back, 3 bases at V and 10 bases at J, with 15 bases in the middle. The CDR3 loop is CASSFTKGVGKLFF. The CDR3 region has the DNA TGTGCCAGCAGTTTTACAAAGGGGGTGGGAAAACTGTTTTTT.

This chain connects TRBV9 to TRBJ2-7; D may be TRBD1 (5 bases). Germline-derived CDR1 and CDR2 are SGDLS and YYNGEE. Trimming pared 0 bases from V and 2 bases from J, leaving 9 bases between. This CDR3 spans 14 amino acids. The CDR3 loop reads CASSVGGATYEQYF. CDR3 DNA sequence: TGTGCCAGCAGCGTAGGGGGCGCGACCTACGAGCAGTACTTC.

With regard to this clone: The sample has other DNA sequences that encode this CDR3 too. This rearrangement joins TRBV4-2 to TRBJ2-1, with 7 positions matching TRBD2. The germline gives CDR1 LGHNA, CDR2 YNFKEQ. With 0 bases clipped from V and 8 bases from J, the junction kept 13 bases outside the gene matches. The CDR3 length is 17 residues. CDR3 DNA sequence: TGTGCCAGCAGCCAAGATAGTGGGGGGGTTACGGACCATGAGCAGTTCTTC. It specifies CASSQDSGGVTDHEQFF.

The chain couples TRBV6-1 to TRBJ2-5, with TRBD1 identical over 7 bases. This CDR3 comprises 14 residues. V was pared by 0 bases and J by 5 bases, with 3 bases of the junction left unmatched. Germline lookup yields CDR1 MNHNS and CDR2 SASEGT. The CDR3 region is CASSEATGMETQYF. The CDR3 coding sequence is TGTGCCAGCAGTGAAGCGACAGGGATGGAGACCCAGTACTTC.

V usage is TRBV25-1 and J usage is TRBJ2-1; weak D call: TRBD2 (5 bases). Germline V gene sequence: CDR1 MGHDK, CDR2 SYGVNS. The CDR3 length is 14 residues. Between the trimmed V and J ends, which lost 3 bases and 7 bases, there was a span of 13 bases. The CDR3 nucleotides read TGTGCCAGCAGTGATTCAGCGGTGGGGAATGAGCAGTTCTTC. Amino acid sequence: CASSDSAVGNEQFF.

The rearrangement links TRBV5-6 to TRBJ1-6; tentative D call: TRBD1 (6 bases). CDR3 size: 14 residues. V dropped 4 bases and J dropped 9 bases, with 14 bases sitting between them. The germline V gene encodes CDR1 SGHDT and CDR2 YYEEEE. The CDR3 loop is CASSLPGGGSPLHF. The CDR3 nucleotides are TGTGCCAGCAGCCTGCCGGGGGGCGGTTCACCCCTCCACTTT.

V and J are TRBV4-1 and TRBJ1-1; possible D gene TRBD1, 6 bases. With 0 bases removed from V and 4 bases from J, the gap between germline ends came to 9 bases. This CDR3 region has 14 residues. Per germline, CDR1 MGHRA and CDR2 YSYEKL. The CDR3 DNA reads TGCGCCAGCAGCCAAGAAGGCAGGGGCACTGAAGCTTTCTTT. Protein sequence: CASSQEGRGTEAFF.

The chain has TRBV25-1 and TRBJ2-1; 10 nucleotides align to TRBD2. Germline V gives CDR1 MGHDK, CDR2 SYGVNS. The J segment lost 7 bases and the V segment lost 3 bases, leaving 6 bases of the junction unmatched. CDR3 size: 15 residues. The CDR3 region is CASSEERGGSNEQFF. The CDR3 DNA reads as TGTGCCAGCAGTGAGGAGCGGGGGGGCTCGAATGAGCAGTTCTTC.

The V and J genes are TRBV7-2 and TRBJ2-7; a possible D gene is TRBD2 (7 bases). From germline, CDR1 is SGHTA and CDR2 FQGNSA. This CDR3 is 16 amino acids long. Trimming shortened V by 5 bases and J by 6 bases, and 23 bases separated the two germline ends. Written as DNA, the CDR3 is TGTGCCAGCAGCCCGCAGCCGGTGGGGGGGCCTCTCGAGCAGTACTTC. This translates into CASSPQPVGGPLEQYF.

The chain uses TRBV6-6 and TRBJ1-2; the D is unclear. V lost 3 bases and J 6 bases, leaving 8 bases between the germline ends. The CDR3 consists of 12 residues. The germline gives CDR1 MNHNY, CDR2 SVGAGI (reference sequence). CDR3 nucleotide sequence: TGTGCCAGCAGTTATCGACAAGATGGCTACACCTTC. It translates to CASSYRQDGYTF.

The rearrangement links TRBV2 to TRBJ2-5; 7 bases fit TRBD1. The end of the DNA is better explained by TRBJ2-7, so the J call may be wrong. Germline CDR1 and CDR2: SNHLY and FYNNEI. The CDR3 is 16 amino acids. CDR3 in amino acids: CASSPLSETGAYEQYF. In DNA, the CDR3 is TGTGCCAGCAGCCCGCTCTCCGAAACAGGGGCCTACGAGCAGTACTTC.

The chain carries TRBV6-4 and TRBJ2-1; TRBD2 matches at 9 bases. Trimming took 3 bases from V and 6 from J; bases not matched to a gene: 6. CDR1 is MRHNA and CDR2 is SNTAGT in the germline V gene. This CDR3 region has 15 residues. This chain's CDR3 is CASSDRSGGLNEQFF. The DNA of the CDR3 is TGTGCCAGCAGTGATCGTAGCGGGGGCCTCAATGAGCAGTTCTTC.

This chain connects TRBV11-2 to TRBJ2-7; D possibly corresponds to TRBD2 (5 bases). V was pared by 1 base and J by 3 bases, with 7 bases between. The CDR3 runs 13 residues. Germline V lookup: CDR1 SGHAT, CDR2 FQNNGV. This CDR3 is CASSLGRGYEQYF. The CDR3 coding sequence is TGTGCCAGCAGCTTAGGACGGGGCTACGAGCAGTACTTC.

The gene calls are TRBV6-5 and TRBJ2-1, with 13 positions matching TRBD2. The CDR3 is 15 residues long. V dropped 6 bases and J dropped 7; count of bases not matched to a gene: 6. The V gene's germline CDR1 is MNHEY and CDR2 SVGAGI. The DNA for the CDR3 is TGTGCCAGCAGAACTAGCGGGGGGGCCCGGAATGAGCAGTTCTTC. Amino acids: CASRTSGGARNEQFF.

In its sample, this clone was seen a few times. V usage is TRBV19 and J usage is TRBJ1-1, with 7 bases lining up with TRBD1. CDR1 is LNHDA and CDR2 is SQIVND in the germline V gene (reference sequence). V shed 7 bases, J shed 6 bases, and the junction held 11 bases outside the gene matches. CDR3 length equals 14 residues. Here the CDR3 DNA reads TGTGCCAGTACCCGGGACAGAAGAATACCTGAAGCTTTCTTT. Protein: CASTRDRRIPEAFF.

The CDR3 loop reads CASSLAGVTGELFF. CDR3 DNA sequence: TGTGCCAGCAGCCTAGCGGGGGTGACCGGGGAGCTGTTTTTT. The chain recombines TRBV27 with TRBJ2-2; 10 positions match TRBD2. The V gene end was trimmed by 6 bases and the J gene end by 5 bases; junction bases not matched to a gene: 3. This CDR3 spans 14 amino acids. The germline gives CDR1 MNHEY, CDR2 SMNVEV (reference sequence).

CDR3 coding DNA: TGTGCCAGCTCAGATCCTAGCGGGGGCATCTACGAGCAGTACTTC. This translates into CASSDPSGGIYEQYF. The chain combines TRBV18 with TRBJ2-7; 10 nucleotides agree with TRBD2. The germline V gene has CDR1 KGHSH and CDR2 LQKENI. The V gene end was trimmed by 5 bases and the J gene end by 3 bases; junction bases not matched to a gene: 7. The CDR3 extends over 15 amino acids.

The V gene is TRBV2, the J gene TRBJ1-5; D might be TRBD1 (6 bases). Germline lookup yields CDR1 SNHLY and CDR2 FYNNEI. This CDR3 contains 14 residues. V was clipped by 0 bases and J by 6 bases, with 9 bases between them. The CDR3 loop reads CASSEAQGSQPQHF. Here the CDR3 DNA reads TGTGCCAGCAGTGAAGCCCAGGGGAGTCAGCCCCAGCATTTT.

The CDR3: CASSLVSSGNYEQYF. CDR3 DNA sequence: TGCGCCAGCAGCTTGGTTTCGAGCGGCAACTACGAGCAGTACTTC. The J gene is TRBJ2-7, the V gene TRBV5-1, with TRBD2 as a possible D gene (5 bases). This CDR3 region has 15 residues. In germline, CDR1 is SGHRS, CDR2 YFSETQ. Trimming shortened V by 0 bases and J by 3 bases, and 13 bases separated the two germline ends.

The V call is TRBV7-3, the J call TRBJ2-2; no clear D. Germline CDR1 is SGHTA and CDR2 is FQGTGA. The V gene lost 2 bases and the J gene lost 5 bases, with 9 bases spanning the gap. This CDR3 has 14 residues. The CDR3 bases are TGTGCCAGCAGCTTAGGAGTCATAACCGGGGAGCTGTTTTTT. It specifies CASSLGVITGELFF.